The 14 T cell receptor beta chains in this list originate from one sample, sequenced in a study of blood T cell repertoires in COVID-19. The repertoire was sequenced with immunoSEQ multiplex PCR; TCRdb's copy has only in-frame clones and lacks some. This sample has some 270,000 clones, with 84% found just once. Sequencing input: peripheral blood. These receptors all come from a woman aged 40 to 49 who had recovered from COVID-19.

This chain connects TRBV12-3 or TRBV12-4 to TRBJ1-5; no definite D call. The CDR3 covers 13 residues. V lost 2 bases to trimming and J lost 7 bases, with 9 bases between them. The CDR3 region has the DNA TGTGCCAGCAGTTTAACAAGATCCCAGCCCCAGCATTTT. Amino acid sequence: CASSLTRSQPQHF.

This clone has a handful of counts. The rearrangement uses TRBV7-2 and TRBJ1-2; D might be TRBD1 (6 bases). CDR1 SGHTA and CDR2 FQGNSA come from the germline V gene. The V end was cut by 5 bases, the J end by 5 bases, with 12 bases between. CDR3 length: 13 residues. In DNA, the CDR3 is TGTGCCAGCAGCCGGGGACAAGGTTATGGCTACACCTTC. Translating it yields CASSRGQGYGYTF.

The DNA of the CDR3 is TGTGCCAGCAGCTTGGTGGGACTCCAGAGCTCCTACAATGAGCAGTTCTTC. This sequence encodes CASSLVGLQSSYNEQFF. The rearrangement uses TRBV5-4 and TRBJ2-1, with a weak D call TRBD2 (6 bases). Trimming pared 0 bases from V and 0 bases from J, leaving 13 bases between. In germline, CDR1 is SGHNT, CDR2 YYREEE (reference sequence). This CDR3 is 17 amino acids long.

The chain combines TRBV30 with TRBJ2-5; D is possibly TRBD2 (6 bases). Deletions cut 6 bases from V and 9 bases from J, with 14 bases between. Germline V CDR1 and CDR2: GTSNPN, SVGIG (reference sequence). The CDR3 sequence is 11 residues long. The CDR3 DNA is TGTGCCTGCCGTAGCTGGGAGGCCCAGTACTTC. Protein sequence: CACRSWEAQYF. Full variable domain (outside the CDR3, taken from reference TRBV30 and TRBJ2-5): SQTIHQWPATLVQPVGSPLSLECTVEGTSNPNLYWYRQAAGRGLQLLFYSVGIGQISSEVPQNLSASRPQDRQFILSSKKLLLSDSGFYLCACRSWEAQYFGPGTRLLVL.

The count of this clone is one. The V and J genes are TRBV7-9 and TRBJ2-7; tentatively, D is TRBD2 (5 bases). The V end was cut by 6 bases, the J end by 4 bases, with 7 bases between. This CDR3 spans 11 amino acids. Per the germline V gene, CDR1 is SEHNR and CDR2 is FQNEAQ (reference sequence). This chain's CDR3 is CASRGAYEQYF. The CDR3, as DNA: TGTGCCAGCAGGGGAGCATACGAGCAGTACTTC.

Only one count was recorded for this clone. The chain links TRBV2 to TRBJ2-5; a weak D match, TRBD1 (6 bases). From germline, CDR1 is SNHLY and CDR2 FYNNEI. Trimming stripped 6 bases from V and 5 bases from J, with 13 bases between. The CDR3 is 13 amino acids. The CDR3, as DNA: TGTGCCAGCAGCGAACAGGGCCCGGAGACCCAGTACTTC. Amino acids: CASSEQGPETQYF.

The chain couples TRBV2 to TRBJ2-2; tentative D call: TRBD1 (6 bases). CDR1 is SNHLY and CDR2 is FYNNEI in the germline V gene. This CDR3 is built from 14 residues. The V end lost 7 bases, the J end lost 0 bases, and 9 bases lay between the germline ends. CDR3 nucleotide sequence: TGTGCCAGCAACAGGGTGTCGAACACCGGGGAGCTGTTTTTT. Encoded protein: CASNRVSNTGELFF.

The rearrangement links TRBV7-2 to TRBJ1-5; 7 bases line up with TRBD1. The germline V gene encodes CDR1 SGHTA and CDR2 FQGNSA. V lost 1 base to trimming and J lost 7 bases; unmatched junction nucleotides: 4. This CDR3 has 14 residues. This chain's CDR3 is CASSLGQGQQPQHF. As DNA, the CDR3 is TGTGCCAGCAGCTTAGGACAGGGACAGCAGCCCCAGCATTTT.

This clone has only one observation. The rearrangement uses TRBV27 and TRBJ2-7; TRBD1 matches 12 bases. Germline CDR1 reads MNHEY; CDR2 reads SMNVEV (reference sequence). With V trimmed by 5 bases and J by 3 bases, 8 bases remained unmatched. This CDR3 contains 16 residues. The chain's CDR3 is CASSRRRDRGLYEQYF. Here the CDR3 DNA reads TGTGCCAGCAGTCGCCGACGGGACAGGGGGCTCTACGAGCAGTACTTC.

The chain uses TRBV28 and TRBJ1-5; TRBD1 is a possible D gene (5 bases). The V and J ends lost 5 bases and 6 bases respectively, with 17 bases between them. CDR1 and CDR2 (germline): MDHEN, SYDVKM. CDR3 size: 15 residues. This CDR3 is CASSLRDSGSQPQHF. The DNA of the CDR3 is TGTGCCAGCAGTCTCCGGGACTCCGGTTCTCAGCCCCAGCATTTT.

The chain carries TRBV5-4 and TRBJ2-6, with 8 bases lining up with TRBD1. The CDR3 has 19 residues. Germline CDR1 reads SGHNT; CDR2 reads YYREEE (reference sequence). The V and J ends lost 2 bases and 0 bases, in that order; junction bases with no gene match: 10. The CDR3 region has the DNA TGTGCCAGCAGCTTTTTTGGACAGGGCGCTCTCTCTGGGGCCAACGTCCTGACTTTC. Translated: CASSFFGQGALSGANVLTF.

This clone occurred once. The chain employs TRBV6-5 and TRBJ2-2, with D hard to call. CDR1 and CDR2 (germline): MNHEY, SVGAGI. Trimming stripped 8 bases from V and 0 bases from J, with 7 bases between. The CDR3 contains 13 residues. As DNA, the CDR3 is TGTGCCAGCCGGCTAGCGAACACCGGGGAGCTGTTTTTT. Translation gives CASRLANTGELFF.

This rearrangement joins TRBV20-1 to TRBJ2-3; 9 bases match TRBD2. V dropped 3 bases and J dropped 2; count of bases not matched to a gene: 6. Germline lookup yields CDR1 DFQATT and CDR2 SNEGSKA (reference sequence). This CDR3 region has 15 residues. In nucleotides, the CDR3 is TGCAGTGCTAGTCCAAGCGGGGGGACCACAGATACGCAGTATTTT. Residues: CSASPSGGTTDTQYF.

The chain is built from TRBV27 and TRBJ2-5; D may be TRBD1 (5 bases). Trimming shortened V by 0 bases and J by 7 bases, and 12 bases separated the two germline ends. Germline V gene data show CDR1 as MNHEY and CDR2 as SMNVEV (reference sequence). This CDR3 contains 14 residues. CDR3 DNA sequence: TGTGCCAGCAGTTTATCAGGGGTCTCGGGGACCCAGTACTTC. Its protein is CASSLSGVSGTQYF.